This T cell receptor beta chain was sequenced in a study of blood T cells in healthy people across ages. Study observations and caveats: The lack of PBMC sorting stopped any conclusive naive versus antigen-experienced comparison.

This clonotype showed up just a few times. As yet, its antigen is unknown. With a J-beta primer mix and a sample-barcoded 5' primer, a second PCR ran roughly 6 to 11 cycles. From the 5' RACE reads, TCRdb called clonotypes with MiXCR, one entry per CDR3 protein. The profile shows just over 800,000 distinct CDR3 sequences, about 59% of them singletons. The CDR3 sequence is 15 residues long. Germline V CDR1 and CDR2: KGHDR, SFDVKD. This receptor was taken from a man in his thirties or forties in good health. The V call is TRBV24-1, the J call TRBJ2-5; possible D gene TRBD1, 6 bases. The J call may not be correct, given that the DNA end is closer to TRBJ2-7. Sequenced input: blood. CDR3 DNA: TGTGCCACCAGCTCAACCGGGACACTCGTCCACGAGCAGTACTTC. It codes for CATSSTGTLVHEQYF.